A single T cell receptor (beta chain) is shown here with its context. Losses at the gene ends were 5 bases for V and 4 bases for J; bases not matched to a gene: 5. This CDR3 region has 15 residues. The germline gives CDR1 SGHTA, CDR2 FQGTGA. The patients chosen for sequencing had shown expansion of CD8+CD57+ cells (detected by flow cytometry). The sample originates from a study of CD8+CD57+ T cells in acquired aplastic anemia. CDR3 and TCR beta VDJ profiling relied on a genomic DNA template. Each CDR3 protein gets one entry after TCRdb re-called the reads with MiXCR. The sample consists of 160,000 or so distinct CDR3 sequences, over 55% of them appearing once.

The receptor was derived from a human donor with aplastic anemia. This chain connects TRBV7-3 to TRBJ2-2, with 9 nucleotides matching TRBD2. Sample: sorted CD4+, CD8+, or CD8+CD57+ T cells (not recorded which) from PBMCs. CDR3 in amino acids: CASSPGTSSTGELFF. CDR3 nucleotide sequence: TGTGCCAGCAGCCCCGGGACTAGCAGCACCGGGGAGCTGTTTTTT. Full variable domain (remainder filled in from reference TRBV7-3 and TRBJ2-2): GAGVSQTPSNKVTEKGKYVELRCDPISGHTALYWYRQSLGQGPEFLIYFQGTGAADDSGLPNDRFFAVRPEGSVSTLKIQRTERGDSAVYLCASSPGTSSTGELFFGEGSRLTVL.